The TCR beta chain under discussion was sequenced for a study of technical replicates of blood from a handful of donors. From germline, CDR1 is SGHTA and CDR2 FQGNSA. There are 13 residues in the CDR3. Trimming removed 1 base from V and 9 bases from J, with 10 bases in between. Here immunoSEQ multiplex PCR was the method, and the copy in TCRdb shows in-frame clones only, minus some. The data contain tens of thousands of clones, 90% to 95% of them singletons. This receptor was identified in a human donor in good health. The specimen sequenced was T cells isolated from PBMCs. The V and J genes are TRBV7-2 and TRBJ2-1; D is unclear. In nucleotides, the CDR3 is TGTGCCAGCAGCTTAGGACTCGCTGGTGAGCAGTTCTTC. Its protein product is CASSLGLAGEQFF.